This T cell receptor beta chain appears in the sequencing data of a study of T cell responses to AZD1222 COVID-19 vaccine. This table comes from immunoSEQ multiplex PCR, and its TCRdb copy is limited to in-frame clones, with some not included. The sample holds 110,000 or so clones, around 90% seen once. V lost 3 bases, J lost 6 bases, and 8 bases lay in between. The CDR3 is made up of 13 amino acids. This specimen consisted of peripheral blood, obtained on day 0 of MenACWY control vaccination. The source of this sequence is an adult in good health. The chain joins TRBV12-3 or TRBV12-4 to TRBJ1-4, with D unresolved. The CDR3 region has the DNA TGTGCCAGCAGTTTCGGTCCGGATGAAAAACTGTTTTTT. Translating it yields CASSFGPDEKLFF.